This is a list of T cell receptor beta chains from one sample in a study. TCRdb ran MiXCR on the multiplex PCR reads and lists one entry per CDR3 protein. Of around 300 distinct CDR3 sequences listed, roughly 5.6% are singletons. The sequencing input was memory CD4+ T cells sorted from blood. The receptors originated from a female donor with breast cancer. Both conserved end residues are part of each CDR3. Each record gives: V gene, J gene, clone size, D gene, CDR3 DNA, CDR3 protein. A D gene is named only where the DNA matches it firmly. Only some rows state a clone size, as once, few, many or a class for expanded clones.

>TRBV12-3/TRBV12-4|TRBJ1-2|medium-sized|-
TGTGCCAGCAGCTCTCAAGCTAACTATGGCTACACCTTC
CASSSQANYGYTF
>TRBV12-3/TRBV12-4|TRBJ1-2|medium-sized|-
TGTGCCGGGTTGAGGAGGGGAGGAGGCTACACCTTC
CAGLRRGGGYTF
>TRBV12-3/TRBV12-4|TRBJ1-2|medium-sized|-
TGTGCCAGCAGCCTTGGACATAACTATGGCTACACCTTC
CASSLGHNYGYTF
>TRBV12-3/TRBV12-4|TRBJ1-2|medium-sized|-
TGTGCCAGCAGTTTAGGGGCGGGCCAATATGGCTACACCTTC
CASSLGAGQYGYTF
>TRBV12-3/TRBV12-4|TRBJ1-2|medium-sized|-
TGTGTCAGCCTGACCCGGGGAAACTATGGCTACACCTTC
CVSLTRGNYGYTF
>TRBV12-3/TRBV12-4|TRBJ1-2|-|TRBD1
TGTGCCAGCGGGACAGCTAATGGCTACACCTTC
CASGTANGYTF
>TRBV12-3/TRBV12-4|TRBJ1-2|large|TRBD1
TGTGCCAGCAGGATTCGGCGGGACAGCTATGGCTACACCTTC
CASRIRRDSYGYTF
>TRBV12-3/TRBV12-4|TRBJ1-2|medium-sized|-
TGTGCCAGCAGTTTATCGTCAGGTCCCTATGGCTACACCTTC
CASSLSSGPYGYTF
>TRBV12-3/TRBV12-4|TRBJ1-2|medium-sized|-
TGTGCCAGCAGTTTAGCGCGCTACGAGGGCTACACCTTC
CASSLARYEGYTF
>TRBV12-3/TRBV12-4|TRBJ1-2|large|TRBD1
TGTGCCAGCAGATCCCATGGGACAGGGGCCGAGGGCTACACCTTC
CASRSHGTGAEGYTF
>TRBV12-3/TRBV12-4|TRBJ1-2|medium-sized|-
TGTGCCAGCAGTCCGAGGACAGCGGGAGACTATGGCTACACCTTC
CASSPRTAGDYGYTF
>TRBV12-3/TRBV12-4|TRBJ1-2|medium-sized|-
TGTGCCAGCAGTCAAATGGTAGAGGGAGGAGGCTACACCTTC
CASSQMVEGGGYTF
>TRBV12-3/TRBV12-4|TRBJ1-2|-|-
TGTGCCAGCAGTCGACCATATGGCTACACCTTC
CASSRPYGYTF
>TRBV12-3/TRBV12-4|TRBJ1-2|medium-sized|-
TGTGCCAGCAGTTCGAGGGGCGGTATGGCCTATGGCTACACCTTC
CASSSRGGMAYGYTF
>TRBV12-3/TRBV12-4|TRBJ1-2|medium-sized|TRBD1
TGTGCCAGCAGTCGACAGGGTGGCTTCTATGGCTACACCTTC
CASSRQGGFYGYTF
>TRBV12-3/TRBV12-4|TRBJ1-2|medium-sized|TRBD1
TGTGCCAGCAGCCGGACAGGGCCTACTAACTATGGCTACACCTTC
CASSRTGPTNYGYTF
>TRBV12-3/TRBV12-4|TRBJ1-2|large|TRBD1
TGTGCCAGCAGGAGACTTCCCGGGACAGGTTATGGCTACACCTTC
CASRRLPGTGYGYTF
>TRBV12-3/TRBV12-4|TRBJ1-2|large|-
TGTGCCAGCAGTTTAGCGCGGGTGATCTATGGCTACACCTTC
CASSLARVIYGYTF
>TRBV12-3/TRBV12-4|TRBJ1-2|hyperexpanded|-
TGTGCCAGCAGCCCTGGAGACCTTAACTATGGCTACACCTTC
CASSPGDLNYGYTF
>TRBV12-3/TRBV12-4|TRBJ1-2|large|-
TGTGCCAGCAGTCCCACAGGAGCAGGTGGCTACACCTTC
CASSPTGAGGYTF
>TRBV12-3/TRBV12-4|TRBJ1-2|medium-sized|-
TGTGCCAGCAGTGCACAGGGCCACTATGGCTACACCTTC
CASSAQGHYGYTF
>TRBV12-3/TRBV12-4|TRBJ1-2|large|-
TGTGCCAGCAGTTGGGAGGGAAACTATGGCTACACCTTC
CASSWEGNYGYTF
>TRBV12-3/TRBV12-4|TRBJ1-2|medium-sized|-
TGTGCCAGCAGTTTAAGACCGGATAACTATGGCTACACCTTC
CASSLRPDNYGYTF